The entry below describes one TCR beta chain. Germline trimming cut 5 bases from V and 2 bases from J; bases unmatched to any gene: 4. The CDR3 runs to 14 residues. Germline CDR1 reads MNHNS; CDR2 reads SASEGT. This record comes from a study of blood T cell repertoires in COVID-19. Original processing methods: Quantification of nucleated cells was approximated via reference gene primer amplification. Repertoires were generated with immunoSEQ multiplex PCR, while TCRdb's copy carries only in-frame clones and drops some. The DNA was the basis for D and trimming; V, J and clone size are from that table. The sample has approximately 210,000 clones; under 85% are singletons.

The sample consisted of peripheral blood. This clonotype originated in a woman of 80 years or more with COVID-19, enrolled during active disease. The V and J genes are TRBV6-1 and TRBJ1-2, with 8 positions matching TRBD1. The CDR3 DNA sequence: TGTGCCAGCAGTTCGACAGGGGAGAACTATGGCTACACCTTC. Encoded protein: CASSSTGENYGYTF.